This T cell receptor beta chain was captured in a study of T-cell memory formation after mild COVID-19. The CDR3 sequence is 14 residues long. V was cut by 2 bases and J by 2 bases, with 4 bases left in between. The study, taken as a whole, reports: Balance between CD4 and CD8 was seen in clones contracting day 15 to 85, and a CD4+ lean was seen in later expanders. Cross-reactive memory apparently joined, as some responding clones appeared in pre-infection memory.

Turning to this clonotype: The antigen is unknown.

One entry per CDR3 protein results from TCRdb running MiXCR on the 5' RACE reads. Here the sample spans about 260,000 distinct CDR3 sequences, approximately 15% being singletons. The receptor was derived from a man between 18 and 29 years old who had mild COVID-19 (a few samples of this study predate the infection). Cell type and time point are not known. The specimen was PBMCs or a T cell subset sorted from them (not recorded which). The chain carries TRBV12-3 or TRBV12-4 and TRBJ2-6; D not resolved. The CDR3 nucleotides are TGTGCCAGCAGTTTAAGGGCTGGGGCCAACGTCCTGACTTTC. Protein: CASSLRAGANVLTF.